This T cell receptor (beta chain) stems from a study of chemoradiotherapy in HPV16-positive cancers. V was pared by 5 bases and J by 2 bases, with 7 bases of the junction left unmatched. Germline V lookup: CDR1 SGHVS, CDR2 FQNEAQ. This CDR3 region has 16 residues. TCRdb's copy holds only in-frame clones and misses some; the assay was immunoSEQ multiplex PCR. The sample carries about 14,000 clones, approximately 72% recorded once. The sequence derives from a human donor with HPV-associated anogenital cancer. J is TRBJ1-5 and V is TRBV7-8; 9 nucleotides line up with TRBD1. Sample collection occurred from a patient who underwent chemoradiotherapy. The CDR3 region has the DNA TGTGCCAGCAGCCCGCGAACAGGGGGCGGCAATCAGCCCCAGCATTTT. Translation gives CASSPRTGGGNQPQHF.